Listed below are T cell receptor beta chains from one sample, sequenced in a study of Graves' ophthalmopathy and Graves' hyperthyroidism. MiXCR, run by TCRdb on the multiplex PCR reads, gives a single entry per CDR3 protein. The table records over a million distinct CDR3 sequences, roughly 35% of them present only once. Source material: peripheral blood or thyroid tissue (not recorded which). Receptors were obtained from an adult man with Graves' hyperthyroidism. The CDR3 runs from the conserved cysteine through the conserved F or W. D genes are given only for firm matches. Clone size, where shown, is once, few, many, or a class for clones that have expanded.

d_gene	j_gene	v_gene	abundance	CDR3nt	CDR3aa
TRBD1	TRBJ1-5	TRBV7-9	NA	TGTGCCAGCAGCTTAGTGGACTCTTGGGACAGTGTCAATCAGCCCCAGCATTTT	CASSLVDSWDSVNQPQHF
TRBD1	TRBJ2-7	TRBV28	few	TGTGCCAGCAGCCCCTCAGGGGGCTTGGGCGAGCAGTACTTC	CASSPSGGLGEQYF
NA	TRBJ2-7	TRBV14	NA	TGTGCCAGCAGCGGTCCGGCCCGCCGTGGCGAGCAGTACTTC	CASSGPARRGEQYF
NA	TRBJ1-5	TRBV15	NA	TGTGCCACCAGCAGTGGGGGTCTGAACAATCAGCCCCAGCATTTT	CATSSGGLNNQPQHF
TRBD1	TRBJ2-7	TRBV7-9	NA	TGTGCCAGCAGCGTAGACACAGGGGTACCCTACGAGCAGTACTTC	CASSVDTGVPYEQYF
NA	TRBJ2-7	TRBV10-3	NA	TGTGCCATCAGGCCGGGCAACGAGCAGTACTTC	CAIRPGNEQYF
TRBD1	TRBJ2-5	TRBV25-1	few	TGTGCCAGCTCAACTCGGGACAGCCAAGAGACCCAGTACTTC	CASSTRDSQETQYF
TRBD2	TRBJ2-7	TRBV5-1	many	TGCGCCAGCGCCGTGGGGAGCGGGGGGTCCTACGAGCAGTACTTC	CASAVGSGGSYEQYF
TRBD1	TRBJ1-5	TRBV29-1	many	TGCAGCGTTGTATTGCCCCTCGACAGGGAGGTTGAACAGCCCCAGCATTTT	CSVVLPLDREVEQPQHF
NA	TRBJ1-5	TRBV10-3	NA	TGTGCCAGCAGCCCACGGGGGGGTTATAGCAATCAGCCCCAGCATTTT	CASSPRGGYSNQPQHF
TRBD1	TRBJ1-5	TRBV7-6	NA	TGTGCCAGCAGCTCCTCGCAGGGACAGGGGCCTGGATGGCCCCAGCATTTT	CASSSSQGQGPGWPQHF